A selection of T cell receptor beta chains follows, all from one sample in a study of T cell responses to AZD1222 COVID-19 vaccine. Here immunoSEQ multiplex PCR was the method, and the copy in TCRdb shows in-frame clones only, minus some. The sample carries 80,000 to 95,000 clones, around 90% recorded once. The sequences come from peripheral blood, collected on day 0 of AZD1222 vaccination. The receptors come from an adult in good health. CDR3s include the opening cysteine and the closing phenylalanine or tryptophan. The order of the fields is clone size, V gene, D gene, J gene, CDR3 protein, CDR3 DNA. A D gene is named only where the DNA matches it firmly. Not all rows give a size; the values are once, few, many and, for expanded clones, a class.

-	TRBV27	-	TRBJ1-2	CASSLSGTYGYTF	TGTGCCAGCAGTTTATCGGGGACATATGGCTACACCTTC
-	TRBV11-2	-	TRBJ1-2	CASSLDAGLGYGYTF	TGTGCCAGCAGCTTAGATGCGGGGCTTGGCTATGGCTACACCTTC
-	TRBV27	-	TRBJ2-1	CASSLSGNEQFF	TGTGCCAGCAGTTTATCAGGCAATGAGCAGTTCTTC
-	TRBV27	-	TRBJ2-1	CASSWDHRGFNEQFF	TGTGCCAGCAGTTGGGACCACAGAGGGTTCAATGAGCAGTTCTTC
-	TRBV2	-	TRBJ2-1	CATGYWEGEQFF	TGTGCCACCGGTTATTGGGAAGGGGAGCAGTTCTTC
once	TRBV5-4	-	TRBJ1-2	CASSLDRPNYGYTF	TGTGCCAGCAGCTTGGACAGACCAAACTATGGCTACACCTTC
-	TRBV18	-	TRBJ2-4	CASSPGQGGDIQYF	TGTGCCAGCTCACCAGGGCAGGGCGGTGACATTCAGTACTTC
-	TRBV7-5	-	TRBJ2-1	CVRSTGGSPDATYNEQFF	TGTGTCAGAAGCACCGGAGGTTCGCCTGACGCGACTTACAATGAGCAGTTCTTC
-	TRBV5-1	-	TRBJ1-6	CASSLAEAKGGSPLHF	TGCGCCAGCAGCTTGGCCGAGGCAAAGGGGGGATCACCCCTCCACTTT
-	TRBV9	TRBD2	TRBJ2-7	CASSGGDGRALYEQYF	TGTGCCAGCAGTGGGGGAGACGGGAGGGCCCTCTACGAGCAGTACTTC
-	TRBV25-1	-	TRBJ2-1	CASSESASYTYNEQFF	TGTGCCAGCAGTGAATCGGCCAGCTACACCTACAATGAGCAGTTCTTC
few	TRBV18	TRBD2	TRBJ2-7	CASSPRSGRAAYEQYF	TGTGCCAGCTCACCACGCAGCGGGAGGGCGGCCTACGAGCAGTACTTC
-	TRBV29-1	-	TRBJ1-1	CSGGDLNTEAFF	TGCAGCGGGGGGGACCTGAACACTGAAGCTTTCTTT
-	TRBV6-6	-	TRBJ2-1	CASSYSGNEQFF	TGTGCCAGCAGTTACTCGGGTAATGAGCAGTTCTTC
-	TRBV10-3	TRBD1	TRBJ2-1	CAISGGTGTNNEQFF	TGTGCCATCAGTGGGGGGACAGGGACCAACAATGAGCAGTTCTTC
-	TRBV27	-	TRBJ2-5	CASSLSSSGDPQETQYF	TGTGCCAGCAGTTTATCTTCGTCAGGGGACCCCCAAGAGACCCAGTACTTC
-	TRBV12-3/TRBV12-4	-	TRBJ2-7	CASSPGPFRYF	TGTGCCAGCAGTCCCGGACCTTTCCGGTACTTC
-	TRBV7-2	TRBD2	TRBJ2-7	CASSPSGSFNEQYF	TGTGCCAGCAGCCCTAGCGGGAGTTTCAACGAGCAGTACTTC
-	TRBV19	-	TRBJ1-2	CASTIRGYGYTF	TGTGCCAGTACGATAAGGGGCTATGGCTACACCTTC
-	TRBV24-1	TRBD1	TRBJ1-5	CATSERDRGNNRPQHF	TGTGCCACCAGTGAGAGGGACAGGGGAAACAATCGGCCCCAGCATTTT
-	TRBV4-1	-	TRBJ2-5	CASSQEQSETQYF	TGCGCCAGCAGCCAAGAGCAGAGCGAGACCCAGTACTTC
-	TRBV24-1	-	TRBJ2-6	CATNQGGRGSGANVLTF	TGTGCCACGAATCAAGGGGGTCGCGGCTCTGGGGCCAACGTCCTGACTTTC
-	TRBV5-6	TRBD1	TRBJ2-7	CGPGTGGYEQYF	TGTGGACCAGGGACAGGGGGCTACGAGCAGTACTTC
-	TRBV20-1	TRBD1	TRBJ1-2	CSASMGQGYGYTF	TGCAGTGCTAGTATGGGACAGGGATATGGCTACACCTTC
-	TRBV27	TRBD2	TRBJ2-2	CASRFLAGGPDTGELFF	TGTGCCAGCAGATTTCTAGCGGGAGGGCCAGACACCGGGGAGCTGTTTTTT
-	TRBV29-1	-	TRBJ2-3	CSVCGPSSTDTQYF	TGCAGCGTTTGCGGCCCGTCTAGCACAGATACGCAGTATTTT
-	TRBV7-9	-	TRBJ2-2	CASSLGLGNTGELFF	TGTGCCAGCAGCCTGGGCCTAGGGAACACCGGGGAGCTGTTTTTT
-	TRBV28	-	TRBJ1-1	CASSFFDGGTEAFF	TGTGCCAGCAGTTTTTTCGATGGTGGCACTGAAGCTTTCTTT
-	TRBV14	TRBD1	TRBJ1-2	CATKAWTGANYGYTF	TGTGCCACCAAAGCCTGGACAGGGGCTAACTATGGCTACACCTTC
-	TRBV11-1	-	TRBJ2-1	CASSSLRGNEQFF	TGTGCCAGCAGCTCCCTCCGGGGGAATGAGCAGTTCTTC
-	TRBV4-1	-	TRBJ1-2	CASSQVTLTKSGYTF	TGCGCCAGCAGCCAAGTGACGCTGACGAAAAGTGGCTACACCTTC
-	TRBV6-1	TRBD1	TRBJ1-5	CASSDYRGQPQHF	TGTGCCAGCAGTGATTACAGGGGCCAGCCCCAGCATTTT
few	TRBV7-3	-	TRBJ1-2	CASSLDREGGYGYTF	TGTGCCAGCAGCCTCGACCGTGAGGGAGGGTATGGCTACACCTTC
-	TRBV7-3	-	TRBJ1-4	CASSLLGAGLGEKLFF	TGTGCCAGCAGCTTATTAGGAGCAGGGCTGGGGGAAAAACTGTTTTTT
once	TRBV9	-	TRBJ2-5	CASSVGSKETQYF	TGTGCCAGCAGCGTTGGGTCTAAAGAGACCCAGTACTTC
-	TRBV14	-	TRBJ2-3	CASSQVPGGTDTQYF	TGTGCCAGCAGCCAAGTGCCAGGGGGCACAGATACGCAGTATTTT
-	TRBV28	TRBD2	TRBJ2-5	CASSPPGLAGETQYF	TGTGCCAGCAGCCCCCCAGGACTAGCGGGAGAGACCCAGTACTTC
-	TRBV9	-	TRBJ2-2	CASSVDYMTGELFF	TGTGCCAGCAGCGTCGACTACATGACCGGGGAGCTGTTTTTT
-	TRBV30	-	TRBJ2-7	CACMGGGKGGSYEQYF	TGTGCCTGCATGGGAGGGGGGAAGGGCGGCTCCTACGAGCAGTACTTC
-	TRBV6-1	-	TRBJ1-6	CASSEIRTSYGEPLHF	TGTGCCAGCAGTGAAATAAGGACATCCTACGGGGAGCCCCTCCACTTT
once	TRBV9	-	TRBJ2-1	CASSVQGGYNEQFF	TGTGCCAGCAGCGTCCAGGGGGGTTACAATGAGCAGTTCTTC
-	TRBV3-1/TRBV3-2	-	TRBJ1-1	CASSQGENTEAFF	TGTGCCAGCAGCCAAGGCGAGAACACTGAAGCTTTCTTT
-	TRBV28	-	TRBJ2-2	CASRSYTLTPTGELFF	TGTGCCAGCAGGTCTTATACTTTGACTCCGACCGGGGAGCTGTTTTTT
-	TRBV7-6	TRBD2	TRBJ2-3	CASSHRSSGRGTDTQYF	TGTGCCAGCAGCCACAGGTCTAGCGGGAGGGGCACAGATACGCAGTATTTT
-	TRBV11-3	-	TRBJ2-2	CASSLRTTNTGELFF	TGTGCCAGCAGCTTAAGGACAACGAACACCGGGGAGCTGTTTTTT
-	TRBV2	-	TRBJ2-2	CATRDSPQNTGELFF	TGTGCCACCCGTGACAGTCCCCAGAACACCGGGGAGCTGTTTTTT
few	TRBV20-1	-	TRBJ1-1	CSAMEIEAFF	TGCAGTGCTATGGAGATCGAAGCTTTCTTT
-	TRBV5-1	-	TRBJ1-2	CASSRGAGDGSDGYTF	TGCGCCAGCAGCCGGGGGGCCGGGGATGGCTCCGATGGCTACACCTTC
-	TRBV14	TRBD2	TRBJ2-7	CASSQYLASGNEQYF	TGTGCCAGCAGCCAATATCTTGCTAGCGGGAACGAGCAGTACTTC
-	TRBV24-1	TRBD2	TRBJ2-1	CATSDPWGTGTSHPEQFF	TGTGCCACCAGTGACCCTTGGGGAACCGGGACTAGCCACCCTGAGCAGTTCTTC
-	TRBV10-3	-	TRBJ2-7	CAVRDRGPDEQYF	TGTGCCGTCCGAGACCGGGGCCCAGACGAGCAGTACTTC
-	TRBV7-9	TRBD1	TRBJ2-7	CASSLTGTGPMEQYF	TGTGCCAGCAGCCTCACCGGGACAGGGCCTATGGAGCAGTACTTC
-	TRBV21-1	-	TRBJ2-6	CASSTNRGKTGANVLTF	TGTGCCAGCAGCACCAACAGGGGAAAAACTGGGGCCAACGTCCTGACTTTC
-	TRBV5-1	TRBD2	TRBJ2-5	CASSLGLAGAETQYF	TGCGCCAGCAGCTTGGGTCTAGCGGGAGCAGAGACCCAGTACTTC
-	TRBV6-5	TRBD1	TRBJ1-2	CASSGTGSGYTF	TGTGCCAGCAGCGGGACAGGCTCTGGCTACACCTTC